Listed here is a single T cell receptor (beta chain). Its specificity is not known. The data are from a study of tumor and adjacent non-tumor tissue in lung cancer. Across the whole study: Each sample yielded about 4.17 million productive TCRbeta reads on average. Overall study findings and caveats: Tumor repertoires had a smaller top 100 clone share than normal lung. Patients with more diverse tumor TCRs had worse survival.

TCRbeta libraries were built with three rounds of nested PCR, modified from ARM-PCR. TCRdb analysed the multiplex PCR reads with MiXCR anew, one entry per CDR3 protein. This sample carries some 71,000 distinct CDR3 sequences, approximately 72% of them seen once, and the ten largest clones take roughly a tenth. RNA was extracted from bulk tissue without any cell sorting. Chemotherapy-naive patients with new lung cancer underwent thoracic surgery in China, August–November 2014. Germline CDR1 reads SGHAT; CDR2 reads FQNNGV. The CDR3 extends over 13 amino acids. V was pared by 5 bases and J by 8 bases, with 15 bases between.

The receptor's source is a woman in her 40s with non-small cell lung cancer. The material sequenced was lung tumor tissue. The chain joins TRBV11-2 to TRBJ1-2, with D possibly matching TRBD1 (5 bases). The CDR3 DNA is TGTGCCAGCAGCCCCGACAGTGAGAGAGGCTACACCTTC. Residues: CASSPDSERGYTF.